This TCR beta chain was obtained from a study of Graves' ophthalmopathy and Graves' hyperthyroidism. The authors amplified TCR beta CDR3 regions from RNA transcripts. Amplification began with first-round RT-PCR using HTBI primers, then second-round multiplex PCR was performed. TCRdb recomputed calls from the multiplex PCR reads with MiXCR, one row per CDR3 protein. This repertoire shows approximately 1.2 million distinct CDR3 sequences, about 36% found once; its top ten account for over 8.5%. This clonotype has at least ten counts. Its cognate antigen is unknown. Findings and limits, study-wide: Most clonotypes expanded in thyroid above 0.001 frequency were present in blood too.

Excluded were patients with other autoimmune diseases, uncontrolled infections, pregnancy or lactation. The CDR3 totals 14 residues. Germline V gives CDR1 SGHTA, CDR2 FQGNSA. V shed 6 bases and J shed 2 bases, with 14 bases lying between them. The chain recombines TRBV7-2 with TRBJ2-7; tentative D call: TRBD1 (6 bases). Input material: peripheral blood or thyroid tissue (not recorded which). The TCR was taken from an adult man with Graves' hyperthyroidism. The CDR3, as DNA: TGTGCCAGCAGTTTCGGACAGCTTGCCTACGAGCAGTACTTC. Residues: CASSFGQLAYEQYF. Drawing the rest from reference TRBV7-2 and TRBJ2-7, the complete variable domain is GAGVSQSPSNKVTEKGKDVELRCDPISGHTALYWYRQSLGQGLEFLIYFQGNSAPDKSGLPSDRFSAERTGGSVSTLTIQRTQQEDSAVYLCASSFGQLAYEQYFGPGTRLTVT.